The rows below give T cell receptor beta chains drawn from one sample of a study of cytomegalovirus exposure and HLA in healthy donors. TCRdb's table, derived via immunoSEQ multiplex PCR, lists solely in-frame clones and lacks some. The sample gives fewer than 150,000 clones, around 73% of which show up once; approximately 1.2% is in the top ten. The sequenced sample consisted of PBMCs. The receptors stem from a man between 50 and 59 years old in good health and CMV-seronegative. CDR3s include the opening cysteine and the closing phenylalanine or tryptophan. D genes are given only for firm matches. The size of a clone is reported for some rows only, either as once, few or many, or as a class for expanded clones.

d_gene: TRBD1; v_gene: TRBV6-4; abundance: -; j_gene: TRBJ2-2; CDR3aa: CASSDSSRFIQGIYTGELFF; CDR3nt: TGTGCCAGCAGTGACTCGAGTCGTTTTATACAGGGGATCTACACCGGGGAGCTGTTTTTT
d_gene: TRBD1; v_gene: TRBV27; abundance: -; j_gene: TRBJ1-2; CDR3aa: CATKQDRDPNYGYTF; CDR3nt: TGTGCCACTAAACAAGACAGGGACCCAAACTATGGCTACACCTTC
d_gene: -; v_gene: TRBV6-6; abundance: -; j_gene: TRBJ1-5; CDR3aa: CASSHTVIGNQPQHF; CDR3nt: TGTGCCAGCAGTCATACAGTAATAGGCAATCAGCCCCAGCATTTT
d_gene: -; v_gene: TRBV30; abundance: -; j_gene: TRBJ2-2; CDR3aa: CAWTKYQGAGELFF; CDR3nt: TGTGCCTGGACAAAGTACCAGGGCGCCGGGGAGCTGTTTTTT
d_gene: TRBD1; v_gene: TRBV7-6; abundance: -; j_gene: TRBJ2-5; CDR3aa: CASSLGTGVETQYF; CDR3nt: TGTGCCAGCAGCTTAGGGACAGGGGTTGAGACCCAGTACTTC
d_gene: TRBD1; v_gene: TRBV5-6; abundance: -; j_gene: TRBJ1-3; CDR3aa: CASSLRQGASGNTIYF; CDR3nt: TGTGCCAGCAGCCTTAGACAGGGGGCCTCTGGAAACACCATATATTTT
d_gene: -; v_gene: TRBV2; abundance: -; j_gene: TRBJ2-5; CDR3aa: CASSDQGETQYF; CDR3nt: TGTGCCAGCAGTGATCAGGGGGAGACCCAGTACTTC
d_gene: -; v_gene: TRBV7-9; abundance: -; j_gene: TRBJ1-4; CDR3aa: CASSLRTGATNEKLFF; CDR3nt: TGTGCCAGCAGCCTTAGAACGGGGGCAACTAATGAAAAACTGTTTTTT
d_gene: -; v_gene: TRBV7-2; abundance: few; j_gene: TRBJ1-1; CDR3aa: CASSLVPPRGGTEAFF; CDR3nt: TGTGCCAGCAGCTTAGTCCCCCCGCGGGGAGGCACTGAAGCTTTCTTT
d_gene: TRBD2; v_gene: TRBV7-3; abundance: -; j_gene: TRBJ2-2; CDR3aa: CASSSGTSPGELFF; CDR3nt: TGTGCCAGCAGCTCCGGGACTAGCCCCGGGGAGCTGTTTTTT
d_gene: -; v_gene: TRBV5-1; abundance: -; j_gene: TRBJ2-7; CDR3aa: CASSLPSYEQYF; CDR3nt: TGCGCCAGCAGCTTGCCTTCCTACGAGCAGTACTTC
d_gene: TRBD2; v_gene: TRBV5-4; abundance: once; j_gene: TRBJ2-7; CDR3aa: CASSLAPLAGAYEQYF; CDR3nt: TGTGCCAGCAGCTTGGCTCCCCTAGCGGGGGCCTACGAGCAGTACTTC
d_gene: TRBD2; v_gene: TRBV4-2; abundance: -; j_gene: TRBJ2-3; CDR3aa: CASSQEGTSGRGDTQYF; CDR3nt: TGTGCCAGCAGCCAAGAAGGCACTAGCGGGAGAGGAGATACGCAGTATTTT
d_gene: -; v_gene: TRBV27; abundance: -; j_gene: TRBJ2-1; CDR3aa: CASKRAVSYNEQFF; CDR3nt: TGTGCCAGCAAGCGGGCAGTCTCCTACAATGAGCAGTTCTTC
d_gene: TRBD1; v_gene: TRBV14; abundance: -; j_gene: TRBJ2-1; CDR3aa: CASSQTTGISEQFF; CDR3nt: TGTGCCAGCAGCCAAACGACAGGGATCAGCGAGCAGTTCTTC
d_gene: -; v_gene: TRBV5-4; abundance: -; j_gene: TRBJ1-2; CDR3aa: CASSSRTVYNYGYTF; CDR3nt: TGTGCCAGCAGCTCAAGGACAGTATATAACTATGGCTACACCTTC
d_gene: TRBD2; v_gene: TRBV28; abundance: -; j_gene: TRBJ2-7; CDR3aa: CASAFWGGVGEQYF; CDR3nt: TGTGCCAGTGCTTTTTGGGGAGGGGTCGGCGAGCAGTACTTC
d_gene: TRBD1; v_gene: TRBV9; abundance: few; j_gene: TRBJ2-3; CDR3aa: CASSARRGITDTQYF; CDR3nt: TGTGCCAGCAGCGCCCGCAGGGGGATAACAGATACGCAGTATTTT
d_gene: -; v_gene: TRBV19; abundance: -; j_gene: TRBJ1-2; CDR3aa: CASSIDGDNYGYTF; CDR3nt: TGTGCCAGTAGTATTGACGGGGATAACTATGGCTACACCTTC
d_gene: TRBD2; v_gene: TRBV7-9; abundance: -; j_gene: TRBJ2-7; CDR3aa: CASSLWREMGEQYF; CDR3nt: TGTGCCAGCAGCTTATGGCGGGAGATGGGCGAGCAGTACTTC
d_gene: TRBD2; v_gene: TRBV27; abundance: -; j_gene: TRBJ2-7; CDR3aa: CASSPGRGDEQYF; CDR3nt: TGTGCCAGCAGTCCCGGGAGGGGCGACGAGCAGTACTTC
d_gene: -; v_gene: TRBV4-1; abundance: -; j_gene: TRBJ1-4; CDR3aa: CASSRPGQGGEKLFF; CDR3nt: TGCGCCAGCAGCCGGCCGGGACAAGGGGGTGAAAAACTGTTTTTT
d_gene: -; v_gene: TRBV7-9; abundance: -; j_gene: TRBJ2-3; CDR3aa: CASSSQTADTQYF; CDR3nt: TGTGCCAGCAGCTCCCAGACTGCGGATACGCAGTATTTT
d_gene: -; v_gene: TRBV18; abundance: -; j_gene: TRBJ1-1; CDR3aa: CASSPLGGSNTEAFF; CDR3nt: TGTGCCAGCTCACCGTTAGGCGGTTCGAACACTGAAGCTTTCTTT
d_gene: TRBD1; v_gene: TRBV5-1; abundance: -; j_gene: TRBJ2-7; CDR3aa: CASSPTGTQYEQYF; CDR3nt: TGCGCCAGCAGCCCGACAGGGACACAATACGAGCAGTACTTC
d_gene: TRBD1; v_gene: TRBV19; abundance: -; j_gene: TRBJ2-2; CDR3aa: CASSIIWGQGATGELFF; CDR3nt: TGTGCCAGTAGTATAATTTGGGGACAGGGGGCAACCGGGGAGCTGTTTTTT
d_gene: -; v_gene: TRBV28; abundance: once; j_gene: TRBJ1-5; CDR3aa: CASIPQGGQPQHF; CDR3nt: TGTGCCAGCATCCCACAGGGCGGTCAGCCCCAGCATTTT
d_gene: -; v_gene: TRBV19; abundance: -; j_gene: TRBJ1-1; CDR3aa: CASSISGSDTEAFF; CDR3nt: TGTGCCAGTAGTATTTCGGGTTCGGACACTGAAGCTTTCTTT
d_gene: TRBD2; v_gene: TRBV19; abundance: once; j_gene: TRBJ2-7; CDR3aa: CASSIMGGSAAGEQYF; CDR3nt: TGTGCCAGTAGTATCATGGGGGGGTCCGCGGCGGGCGAGCAGTACTTC
d_gene: TRBD2; v_gene: TRBV6-1; abundance: -; j_gene: TRBJ2-7; CDR3aa: CASSGPTSGGLREQYF; CDR3nt: TGTGCCAGCAGTGGACCGACTAGCGGAGGGTTGCGTGAGCAGTACTTC
d_gene: TRBD1; v_gene: TRBV4-1; abundance: few; j_gene: TRBJ1-4; CDR3aa: CASSQVDRDNEKLFF; CDR3nt: TGCGCCAGCAGCCAAGTCGACAGGGATAATGAAAAACTGTTTTTT
d_gene: -; v_gene: TRBV7-2; abundance: once; j_gene: TRBJ1-1; CDR3aa: CASSLDSRNTEAFF; CDR3nt: TGTGCCAGCAGCTTAGATTCCAGGAACACTGAAGCTTTCTTT
d_gene: TRBD2; v_gene: TRBV6-6; abundance: -; j_gene: TRBJ2-7; CDR3aa: CASRGGLAGTYEQYF; CDR3nt: TGTGCCAGCAGGGGGGGGCTAGCGGGAACCTACGAGCAGTACTTC
d_gene: TRBD1; v_gene: TRBV13; abundance: -; j_gene: TRBJ1-1; CDR3aa: CASSPRTGGTEAFF; CDR3nt: TGTGCCAGCAGCCCACGGACAGGGGGCACTGAAGCTTTCTTT
d_gene: TRBD1; v_gene: TRBV30; abundance: once; j_gene: TRBJ1-2; CDR3aa: CARTSDRVSVGYTF; CDR3nt: TGTGCCCGGACCTCGGACAGGGTGAGCGTTGGCTACACCTTC
d_gene: TRBD1; v_gene: TRBV4-1; abundance: -; j_gene: TRBJ1-1; CDR3aa: CASSQVQGAWGTEAFF; CDR3nt: TGCGCCAGCAGCCAAGTACAGGGGGCTTGGGGCACTGAAGCTTTCTTT
d_gene: -; v_gene: TRBV5-4; abundance: few; j_gene: TRBJ2-1; CDR3aa: CASSQEDEQFF; CDR3nt: TGTGCCAGCAGCCAGGAGGATGAGCAGTTCTTC
d_gene: TRBD2; v_gene: TRBV6-5; abundance: -; j_gene: TRBJ2-5; CDR3aa: CASSYGSSGTLGTQYF; CDR3nt: TGTGCCAGCAGTTACGGGTCTAGCGGGACCCTCGGGACCCAGTACTTC
d_gene: TRBD1; v_gene: TRBV19; abundance: -; j_gene: TRBJ2-2; CDR3aa: CASSSPGQGVGELFF; CDR3nt: TGTGCCAGTAGTAGCCCGGGACAGGGGGTCGGGGAGCTGTTTTTT
d_gene: TRBD2; v_gene: TRBV29-1; abundance: once; j_gene: TRBJ2-1; CDR3aa: CSVAGGGGHYNEQFF; CDR3nt: TGCAGCGTTGCCGGCGGGGGGGGCCATTACAATGAGCAGTTCTTC
d_gene: -; v_gene: TRBV7-2; abundance: once; j_gene: TRBJ2-2; CDR3aa: CASSFAGPRRGELFF; CDR3nt: TGTGCCAGCAGCTTCGCGGGGCCACGCCGTGGGGAGCTGTTTTTT
d_gene: -; v_gene: TRBV28; abundance: few; j_gene: TRBJ2-1; CDR3aa: CASGSSYNEQFF; CDR3nt: TGTGCCAGTGGGAGCTCCTACAATGAGCAGTTCTTC
d_gene: -; v_gene: TRBV4-1; abundance: -; j_gene: TRBJ2-2; CDR3aa: CASSQDALGRGGELFF; CDR3nt: TGCGCCAGCAGCCAAGATGCGTTGGGTAGAGGCGGGGAGCTGTTTTTT
d_gene: -; v_gene: TRBV6-5; abundance: few; j_gene: TRBJ2-5; CDR3aa: CASSSRDGLEGTQYF; CDR3nt: TGTGCCAGCAGTTCGCGGGACGGCCTAGAGGGGACCCAGTACTTC
d_gene: TRBD1; v_gene: TRBV6-1; abundance: -; j_gene: TRBJ2-7; CDR3aa: CASRDRSSYEQYF; CDR3nt: TGTGCCAGCCGGGACAGGAGCTCCTACGAGCAGTACTTC
d_gene: -; v_gene: TRBV28; abundance: few; j_gene: TRBJ1-2; CDR3aa: CASSPALGHDYGYTF; CDR3nt: TGTGCCAGCAGTCCCGCCCTGGGCCACGACTATGGCTACACCTTC
d_gene: TRBD2; v_gene: TRBV18; abundance: -; j_gene: TRBJ2-7; CDR3aa: CASSTGTSASYEQYF; CDR3nt: TGTGCCAGCTCAACCGGGACTAGCGCCTCCTACGAGCAGTACTTC
d_gene: -; v_gene: TRBV6-1; abundance: -; j_gene: TRBJ1-5; CDR3aa: CASSAGLTLRYSNQPQHF; CDR3nt: TGTGCCAGCAGTGCGGGACTGACCCTGAGATATAGCAATCAGCCCCAGCATTTT
d_gene: TRBD1; v_gene: TRBV5-1; abundance: -; j_gene: TRBJ1-1; CDR3aa: CASRGQASEICF; CDR3nt: TGCGCCAGCAGAGGACAGGCCTCGGAGATTTGCTTT
d_gene: TRBD1; v_gene: TRBV19; abundance: -; j_gene: TRBJ1-2; CDR3aa: CASSMDQNRGAYGYTF; CDR3nt: TGTGCCAGTAGTATGGATCAGAACAGGGGCGCCTATGGCTACACCTTC
d_gene: -; v_gene: TRBV2; abundance: -; j_gene: TRBJ2-1; CDR3aa: CASRDGTPVGTEQFF; CDR3nt: TGTGCCAGCAGGGACGGGACTCCGGTAGGGACTGAGCAGTTCTTC
d_gene: -; v_gene: TRBV10-3; abundance: -; j_gene: TRBJ1-1; CDR3aa: CAISGRPTRDTEAFF; CDR3nt: TGTGCCATCAGTGGAAGACCGACTCGGGACACTGAAGCTTTCTTT
d_gene: -; v_gene: TRBV6-5; abundance: -; j_gene: TRBJ2-1; CDR3aa: CASSFGTFEQFF; CDR3nt: TGTGCCAGCAGTTTTGGGACTTTTGAGCAGTTCTTC
d_gene: TRBD2; v_gene: TRBV28; abundance: -; j_gene: TRBJ2-4; CDR3aa: CASSQRLAPDIQYF; CDR3nt: TGTGCCAGCAGCCAAAGACTAGCCCCCGACATTCAGTACTTC